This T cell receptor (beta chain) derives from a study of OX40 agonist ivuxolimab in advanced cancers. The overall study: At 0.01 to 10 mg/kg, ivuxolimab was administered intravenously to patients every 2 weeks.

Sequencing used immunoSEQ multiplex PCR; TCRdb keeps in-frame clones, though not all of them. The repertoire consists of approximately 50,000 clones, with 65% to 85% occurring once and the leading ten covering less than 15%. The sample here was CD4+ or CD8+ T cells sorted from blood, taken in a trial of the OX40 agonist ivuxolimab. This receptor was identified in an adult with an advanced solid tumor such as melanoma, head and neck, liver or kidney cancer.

Here the CDR3 reads CASSFRNEKLFF. CDR3 nucleotides: TGTGCCAGCAGCTTTCGGAATGAAAAACTGTTTTTT. The chain is built from TRBV7-8 and TRBJ1-4; the D is unclear. This CDR3 has 12 residues. Germline V gives CDR1 SGHVS, CDR2 FQNEAQ. The V end was cut by 3 bases, the J end by 5 bases, with 4 bases between.